The sequence of this TCR beta chain was determined in a study of T cells in Graves' hyperthyroidism and ophthalmopathy. RNA transcripts provided the source from which TCR beta CDR3 regions were amplified. First-round RT-PCR with HTBI primers amplified the TCR CDR3 region. TCRdb re-analysed the multiplex PCR reads in MiXCR, keeping a single row per CDR3 protein. The data show about 270,000 distinct CDR3 sequences, about 20% seen once. V was trimmed by 6 bases and J by 3 bases, leaving 15 bases between them. Germline V gene data show CDR1 as MNHEY and CDR2 as SMNVEV (reference sequence). The CDR3 totals 15 residues.

This chain joins TRBV27 and TRBJ2-1, with TRBD2 as a possible D gene (6 bases). The sequence derives from a man younger than 40 with Graves' ophthalmopathy. Sequencing was performed on blood. The DNA for the CDR3 is TGTGCCAGCAGCCCTACTGGGACTCTCTACAATGAGCAGTTCTTC. It specifies CASSPTGTLYNEQFF.